This T cell receptor (beta chain) emerged from a study of tumor and adjacent non-tumor tissue in lung cancer. Study summary: Patients comprised roughly 12 adenocarcinoma, a couple of squamous cell carcinoma and 1 small cell lung cancer.

The template was RNA from unsorted bulk tissue. The library came from three nested PCR rounds adapted from ARM-PCR protocols. MiXCR was run by TCRdb on the multiplex PCR reads, yielding one entry per CDR3 protein. The top ten clones hold around 12% of a sample with more than 75,000 distinct CDR3 sequences, around 70% of them seen once. On this clonotype itself: The antigen is not known. A much larger clone sits a single nucleotide away, making a read error possible.

General study results and limits: Tumor repertoires had a smaller top 100 clone share than normal lung.

From germline, CDR1 is MDHEN and CDR2 SYDVKM. The CDR3 covers 14 residues. This sequence joins TRBV28 and TRBJ1-5; TRBD1 agrees at 9 bases. Sequenced input: lung tumor tissue. The clonotype originates from an older woman with non-small cell lung cancer. The CDR3 is CARSSTGGVQPQHF. In DNA form, the CDR3 reads TGTGCCAGAAGTTCCACAGGGGGCGTCCAGCCCCAGCATTTT. Drawing the rest from reference TRBV28 and TRBJ1-5, the complete variable domain is DVKVTQSSRYLVKRTGEKVFLECVQDMDHENMFWYRQDPGLGLRLIYFSYDVKMKEKGDIPEGYSVSREKKERFSLILESASTNQTSMYLCARSSTGGVQPQHFGDGTRLSIL.